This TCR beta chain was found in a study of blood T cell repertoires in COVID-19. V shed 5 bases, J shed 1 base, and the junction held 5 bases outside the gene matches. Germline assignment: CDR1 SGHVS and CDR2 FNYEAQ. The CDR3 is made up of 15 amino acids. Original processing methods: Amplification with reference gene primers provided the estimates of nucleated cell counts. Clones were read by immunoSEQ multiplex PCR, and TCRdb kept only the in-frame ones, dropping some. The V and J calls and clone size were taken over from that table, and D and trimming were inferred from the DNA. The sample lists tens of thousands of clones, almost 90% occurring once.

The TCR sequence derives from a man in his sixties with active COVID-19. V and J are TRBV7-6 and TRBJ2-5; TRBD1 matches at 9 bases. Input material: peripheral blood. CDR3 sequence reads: CASSQYRGPQETQYF. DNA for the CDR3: TGTGCCAGCAGCCAATACAGGGGGCCCCAAGAGACCCAGTACTTC.